This TCR beta chain was identified during a study of blood T cell repertoires in COVID-19. Study-level background: Acute and convalescent COVID-19 samples came from the United States, Italy and Spain.

The protocol was immunoSEQ multiplex PCR, while the TCRdb copy is restricted to in-frame clones and leaves out a portion. The sample gives tens of thousands of clones, around 69% of which show up once; 15% to 20% is in the top ten. This clone occurred a few times. This receptor was identified in a man between 65 and 79 years old with active or convalescent COVID-19. Sample: peripheral blood.

CDR3 sequence: CASSPTGVQGTGELFF. In DNA, the CDR3 is TGTGCCAGCAGTCCCACAGGGGTTCAGGGCACCGGGGAGCTGTTTTTT. V usage is TRBV28 and J usage is TRBJ2-2; 7 bases fit TRBD1. CDR1 and CDR2 (germline): MDHEN, SYDVKM. CDR3 length: 16 residues. Unmatched junction bases numbered 10, after V lost 5 bases and J lost 4 bases.